These 28 T cell receptor beta chains share one sample of origin, sequenced in a study of blood T cell repertoires in COVID-19. Repertoires were generated with immunoSEQ multiplex PCR, while TCRdb's copy carries only in-frame clones and drops some. The repertoire holds about 400,000 clones, with roughly 90% as singletons. Specimen: PBMCs or T cells enriched from blood (not recorded which). Every receptor here comes from a woman aged 25-40 years with acute COVID-19.

The J gene is TRBJ2-5, the V gene TRBV6-1; the match to TRBD2 covers 9 bases. The germline V gene has CDR1 MNHNS and CDR2 SASEGT. After removal of 4 bases from V and 4 bases from J, the junction contained 10 bases not matched to a gene. CDR3 length: 16 residues. CDR3 nucleotides: TGTGCCAGCAGTGGTGGCGGGGGGGACTTGAGAGAGACCCAGTACTTC. Its protein is CASSGGGGDLRETQYF.

The CDR3 loop reads CASSLDFTGSNQPQHF. For the CDR3, the DNA is TGCGCCAGCAGCTTGGATTTTACAGGGAGCAATCAGCCCCAGCATTTT. V is TRBV5-1 and J is TRBJ1-5; D is perhaps TRBD1 (6 bases). Germline loops: CDR1 SGHRS, CDR2 YFSETQ. The V gene lost 0 bases and the J gene lost 1 base, with 11 bases spanning the gap. CDR3 length: 16 residues.

The chain joins TRBV15 to TRBJ1-5; maybe TRBD1 (6 bases). Trimming cost V 4 bases and J 7 bases, with 17 bases left between them. This CDR3 has 15 amino acids. Germline loops: CDR1 LNHNV, CDR2 YYDKDF (reference sequence). CDR3 nucleotides: TGTGCCACCAGCATATCTAGCGGGGGCTGGCAGCCCCAGCATTTT. This sequence encodes CATSISSGGWQPQHF.

The genes are TRBV3-1 (or the pseudogene TRBV3-2) and TRBJ1-2, with D possibly being TRBD1 (5 bases). The CDR3 is made up of 14 amino acids. Trimming cost V 2 bases and J 1 base, with 8 bases left between them. Germline CDR1 LGHDT, CDR2 YNNKEL (reference sequence). The CDR3 DNA reads TGTGCCAGCAGCCAAACGGGGGTTAACTATGGCTACACCTTC. Its protein product is CASSQTGVNYGYTF.

Only a few counts were recorded for this clone. The V and J genes are TRBV2 and TRBJ1-2; 7 bases align to TRBD1. This CDR3 contains 12 residues. Looked up from germline, CDR1 is SNHLY and CDR2 is FYNNEI. With 7 bases clipped from V and 8 bases from J, the junction kept 7 bases outside the gene matches. The CDR3 DNA follows: TGTGCCAGCACTAACAGGGGTCAAGGCTACACCTTC. It encodes CASTNRGQGYTF.

The gene calls are TRBV4-3 and TRBJ1-3; D ambiguous. The CDR3 loop spans 17 amino acids. Trimming removed 0 bases at V and 3 bases at J, with 15 bases between. The germline V gene encodes CDR1 LGHNA and CDR2 YSLEER. The CDR3 region is CASSQEFRGLGGNTIYF. Here the CDR3 DNA reads TGCGCCAGCAGCCAAGAATTTAGAGGGCTTGGTGGAAACACCATATATTTT.

The chain combines TRBV24-1 with TRBJ1-5; TRBD1 might be the D (6 bases). The CDR3 is 14 residues long. Germline V gives CDR1 KGHDR, CDR2 SFDVKD. The germline V and J ends were trimmed by 5 bases and 7 bases, with 14 bases remaining between them. The CDR3 DNA follows: TGTGCCACCAGTGTCTCAGGGGAAGGACAGCCCCAGCATTTT. Translating it yields CATSVSGEGQPQHF.

This chain connects TRBV29-1 to TRBJ1-3, with D maybe TRBD1 (5 bases). The CDR3 spans 14 residues. CDR1 and CDR2 (germline): SQVTM, ANQGSEA. V was cut by 5 bases and J by 0 bases, with 11 bases left in between. The CDR3 sequence: CSVLTDTSGNTIYF. In nucleotides, the CDR3 is TGCAGCGTTTTGACAGACACCTCTGGAAACACCATATATTTT. The entire variable domain, with the rest obtained from reference TRBV29-1 and TRBJ1-3, is as follows: SAVISQKPSRDICQRGTSLTIQCQVDSQVTMMFWYRQQPGQSLTLIATANQGSEATYESGFVIDKFPISRPNLTFSTLTVSNMSPEDSSIYLCSVLTDTSGNTIYFGEGSWLTVV.

The genes are TRBV9 and TRBJ2-7; TRBD1 matches at 9 bases. The germline CDR1 and CDR2 sequences are SGDLS and YYNGEE. CDR3 length equals 14 residues. Trimming cost V 0 bases and J 5 bases; bases outside gene matches: 3. The CDR3 DNA reads TGTGCCAGCAGCGTAGGGGACAGGGTAAACGAGCAGTACTTC. Translated: CASSVGDRVNEQYF.

V and J are TRBV9 and TRBJ2-7; 9 positions agree with TRBD1. CDR1 SGDLS and CDR2 YYNGEE come from the germline V gene. V was clipped by 4 bases and J by 4 bases; unmatched bases: 6. The CDR3 has 14 amino acids. DNA for the CDR3: TGTGCCAGCAGCAGACGGGACAGGGATTACGAGCAGTACTTC. Its protein is CASSRRDRDYEQYF.

The rearrangement joins TRBV9 to TRBJ2-3; D uncertain. There are 12 residues in the CDR3. CDR1 is SGDLS and CDR2 is YYNGEE in the germline V gene. The germline V and J ends were trimmed by 0 bases and 12 bases, with 11 bases remaining between them. CDR3: CASSVDHRLQYF. CDR3 in DNA: TGTGCCAGCAGCGTAGACCACAGATTACAGTATTTT. Looking up the rest from reference TRBV9 and TRBJ2-3 gives the full variable domain: DSGVTQTPKHLITATGQRVTLRCSPRSGDLSVYWYQQSLDQGLQFLIQYYNGEERAKGNILERFSAQQFPDLHSELNLSSLELGDSALYFCASSVDHRLQYFGPGTRLTVL.

The chain employs TRBV11-2 and TRBJ2-1; 9 bases are a match to TRBD1. The V segment lost 4 bases and the J segment 9 bases; nucleotides outside the gene matches: 4. The CDR3 runs 13 residues. Germline V gives CDR1 SGHAT, CDR2 FQNNGV. The CDR3 sequence: CASSSTGGGEQFF. CDR3 in DNA: TGTGCCAGCAGCTCGACAGGGGGGGGTGAGCAGTTCTTC.

CDR3 loop: CASSYLTSYGYTF. The CDR3, as DNA: TGTGCCAGCAGTTACCTGACAAGCTATGGCTACACCTTC. J is TRBJ1-2 and V is TRBV12-3 or TRBV12-4; no definite D call. V dropped 4 bases and J dropped 4 bases, with 10 bases sitting between them. The CDR3 covers 13 residues.

DNA of the CDR3: TGCAGCGGCTGCCAGGGCCCGAACACTGAAGCTTTCTTT. As protein: CSGCQGPNTEAFF. V is TRBV29-1 and J is TRBJ1-1; perhaps TRBD1 as D (5 bases). Trimming took off 7 bases at V and 1 base at J, with 13 bases between the two ends. CDR1 and CDR2 from the germline V gene are SQVTM and ANQGSEA. CDR3 length: 13 residues.

The rearrangement links TRBV6-5 to TRBJ1-1; weak D call: TRBD1 (5 bases). V was clipped by 8 bases and J by 4 bases, with 11 bases between them. Germline lookup yields CDR1 MNHEY and CDR2 SVGAGI. The CDR3 extends over 12 amino acids. CDR3 sequence reads: CASGSGSTEAFF. The CDR3 nucleotides are TGTGCCAGCGGTTCAGGGTCCACTGAAGCTTTCTTT.

This clone occurred a few times. The CDR3: CASSLDGATYEQYF. The DNA of the CDR3 is TGTGCCAGCAGCTTGGATGGGGCTACCTACGAGCAGTACTTC. The gene calls are TRBV5-6 and TRBJ2-7; D is possibly TRBD1 (5 bases). Trimming stripped 0 bases from V and 2 bases from J, with 9 bases between. This CDR3 is 14 amino acids long. CDR1 and CDR2 from the germline V gene are SGHDT and YYEEEE.

The chain carries TRBV5-1 and TRBJ2-7; possibly TRBD2 for D (5 bases). Germline V gives CDR1 SGHRS, CDR2 YFSETQ. The CDR3 totals 15 residues. V dropped 2 bases and J dropped 0 bases, with 12 bases sitting between them. DNA for the CDR3: TGCGCCAGCAGCTTTACCAGAGGGTCCTCCTACGAGCAGTACTTC. Translating gives CASSFTRGSSYEQYF.

This rearrangement joins TRBV5-1 to TRBJ2-1, with D perhaps TRBD2 (5 bases). The V and J ends lost 4 bases and 4 bases respectively, with 6 bases between them. The CDR3 is made up of 12 amino acids. Germline V lookup: CDR1 SGHRS, CDR2 YFSETQ. The CDR3 sequence is CASSREYNEQFF. In DNA form, the CDR3 reads TGCGCCAGCAGCAGGGAGTACAATGAGCAGTTCTTC. Supplemented by reference TRBV5-1 and TRBJ2-1, the full variable domain reads KAGVTQTPRYLIKTRGQQVTLSCSPISGHRSVSWYQQTPGQGLQFLFEYFSETQRNKGNFPGRFSGRQFSNSRSEMNVSTLELGDSALYLCASSREYNEQFFGPGTRLTVL.

The chain combines TRBV6-5 with TRBJ1-1; perhaps TRBD1 as D (5 bases). Between the trimmed V and J ends, which lost 6 bases and 0 bases, there was a span of 8 bases. Per germline, CDR1 MNHEY and CDR2 SVGAGI. There are 13 residues in the CDR3. The CDR3 coding sequence is TGTGCCAGCAGGGGGGGTATGAACACTGAAGCTTTCTTT. Its translation is CASRGGMNTEAFF.

The J gene is TRBJ2-7, the V gene TRBV10-3, with a weak D call TRBD2 (5 bases). V was clipped by 7 bases and J by 3 bases, with 13 bases between them. From germline, CDR1 is ENHRY and CDR2 SYGVKD. There are 13 residues in the CDR3. The CDR3 sequence: CAITRLPDYEQYF. The CDR3 coding sequence is TGTGCCATCACAAGACTACCAGACTACGAGCAGTACTTC.

DNA for the CDR3: TGTGCCAGCAGTCCTCTTCTAGATATCCAAGCTTTCTTT. It codes for CASSPLLDIQAFF. This rearrangement joins TRBV2 to TRBJ1-1; D not certain. Per germline, CDR1 SNHLY and CDR2 FYNNEI. Trimming removed 5 bases from V and 9 bases from J, with 16 bases in between. The CDR3 spans 13 residues.

V is TRBV3-1 (or the pseudogene TRBV3-2) and J is TRBJ2-7; tentative D call: TRBD2 (6 bases). The CDR3 contains 14 residues. The germline V gene has CDR1 LGHDT and CDR2 YNNKEL (reference sequence). The V end was cut by 4 bases, the J end by 3 bases, with 13 bases between. For the CDR3, the DNA is TGTGCCAGCAGCCCGCTGGCGGGGTACTACGAGCAGTACTTC. This translates into CASSPLAGYYEQYF.

This clone was observed a single time. V usage is TRBV2 and J usage is TRBJ2-1; TRBD2 aligns across 10 bases. The CDR3 covers 14 residues. Germline V gene lookup returns CDR1 SNHLY and CDR2 FYNNEI. The V gene end was trimmed by 4 bases and the J gene end by 7 bases; junction bases not matched to a gene: 4. The CDR3 protein is CASSASGGTNEQFF. The CDR3, as DNA: TGTGCCAGCAGTGCTAGCGGGGGAACGAATGAGCAGTTCTTC.

The V gene is TRBV10-3, the J gene TRBJ2-3; TRBD2 matches 7 bases. The CDR3 loop spans 16 amino acids. V dropped 10 bases and J dropped 0; count of bases not matched to a gene: 13. CDR1 is ENHRY, CDR2 SYGVKD, per germline. The CDR3 bases are TGTGCCAGTTTAGCGGGTATACATGCTAGCACAGATACGCAGTATTTT. Residues: CASLAGIHASTDTQYF.

The chain links TRBV6-4 to TRBJ1-2; 8 nucleotides align to TRBD1. Germline V gene sequence: CDR1 MRHNA, CDR2 SNTAGT. Trimming cost V 4 bases and J 8 bases; bases outside gene matches: 12. The CDR3 runs to 15 residues. CDR3 sequence reads: CASSAPGQGIRGYTF. CDR3 bases: TGTGCCAGCAGTGCCCCAGGACAGGGAATTCGAGGCTACACCTTC.

The chain is built from TRBV7-2 and TRBJ2-5, with TRBD1 matching 7 bases. V trimming: 5 bases; J trimming: 3 bases; junction bases outside the gene matches: 6. The CDR3 runs 14 residues. The germline V gene has CDR1 SGHTA and CDR2 FQGNSA. The chain's CDR3 is CASSPSGGKETQYF. CDR3 nucleotides: TGTGCCAGCAGCCCTTCAGGGGGTAAAGAGACCCAGTACTTC.

Only one count was recorded for this clone. The chain is built from TRBV9 and TRBJ2-7, with 10 bases matching TRBD1. J gave up 5 bases and V 4 bases, and 6 bases lay outside the gene matches. CDR3 size: 14 residues. CDR1 and CDR2 from the germline V gene are SGDLS and YYNGEE. The CDR3 DNA sequence: TGTGCCAGCAGCCAGCAGACAGGGGGCCACGAGCAGTACTTC. This translates into CASSQQTGGHEQYF.

The chain uses TRBV3-1 (or the pseudogene TRBV3-2) and TRBJ1-5; the D is unclear. V was pared by 3 bases and J by 3 bases, with 9 bases between. Germline CDR1 is LGHDT and CDR2 is YNNKEL (reference sequence). This CDR3 is built from 14 residues. The CDR3 DNA sequence: TGTGCCAGCAGCCAGAGTTTCGCCAATCAGCCCCAGCATTTT. Translation: CASSQSFANQPQHF.